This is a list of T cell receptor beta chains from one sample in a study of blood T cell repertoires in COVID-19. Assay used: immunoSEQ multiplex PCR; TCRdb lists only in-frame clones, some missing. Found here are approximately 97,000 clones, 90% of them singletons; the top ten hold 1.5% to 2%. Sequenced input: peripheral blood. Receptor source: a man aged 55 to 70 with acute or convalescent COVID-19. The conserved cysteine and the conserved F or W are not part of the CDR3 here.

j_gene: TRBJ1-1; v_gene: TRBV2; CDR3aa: ASSETGWDTEAF
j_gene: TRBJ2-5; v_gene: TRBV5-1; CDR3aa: ASSFSGYQETQY
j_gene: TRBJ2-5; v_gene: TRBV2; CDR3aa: ASQSSGGETQY
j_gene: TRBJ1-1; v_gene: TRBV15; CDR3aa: ATSRLGQVGGEAF
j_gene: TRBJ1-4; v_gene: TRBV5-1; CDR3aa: ASSLPGTGDGEKLF
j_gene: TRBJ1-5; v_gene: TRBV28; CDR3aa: ASSYKGFQPQH
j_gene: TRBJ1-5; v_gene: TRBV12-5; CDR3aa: ASGLGDSYQPQH
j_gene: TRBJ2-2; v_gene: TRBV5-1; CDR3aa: ASSEGTLNTGELF
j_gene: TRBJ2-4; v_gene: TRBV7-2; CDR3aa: ASSLDGGGNIQY
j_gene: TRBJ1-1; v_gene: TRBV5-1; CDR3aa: ASSLRSGQGYTEAF
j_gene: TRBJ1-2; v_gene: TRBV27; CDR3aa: ASSLFPGNYGYT
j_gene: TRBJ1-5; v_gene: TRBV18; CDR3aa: ASSPTGGWDQPQH
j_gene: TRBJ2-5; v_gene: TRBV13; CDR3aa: ASSSRVGGQETQY
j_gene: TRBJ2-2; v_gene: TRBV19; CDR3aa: ASRRLAGDTGELF
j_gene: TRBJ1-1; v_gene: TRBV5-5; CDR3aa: ASSSADNRKREAF
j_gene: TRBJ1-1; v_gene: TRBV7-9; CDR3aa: ASSFGQGSTEAF
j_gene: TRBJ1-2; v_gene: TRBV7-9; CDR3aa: ASSLDGGGRGYT
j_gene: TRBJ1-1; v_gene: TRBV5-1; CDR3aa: ASSSRPVPNTEAF
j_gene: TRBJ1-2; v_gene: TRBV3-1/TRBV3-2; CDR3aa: ASSPDGRRGGYGYT
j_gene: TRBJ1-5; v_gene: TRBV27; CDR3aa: ASSPGGNGNQPQH
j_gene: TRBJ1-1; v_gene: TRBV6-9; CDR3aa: ASSYRAGNTEAF
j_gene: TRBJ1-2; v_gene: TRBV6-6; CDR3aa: ASSWPRGGVFYGYT
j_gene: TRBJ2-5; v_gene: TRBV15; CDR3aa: ATSTNGLAAETQY
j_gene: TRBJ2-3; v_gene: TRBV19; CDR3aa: ASSMGKGKRAFTDTQY
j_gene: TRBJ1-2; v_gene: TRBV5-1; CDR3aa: ASSPSAEGYGYT
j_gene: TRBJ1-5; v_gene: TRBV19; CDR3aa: ASSGHRVDQPQH
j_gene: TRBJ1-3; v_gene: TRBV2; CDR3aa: ASRLLPQGGETSGNTIY
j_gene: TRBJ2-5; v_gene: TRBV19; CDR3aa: ASDWQETQY
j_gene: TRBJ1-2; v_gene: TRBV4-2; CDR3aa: ASSPRGTTYGYT
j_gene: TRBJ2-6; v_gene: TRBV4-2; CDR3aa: ASSQDWVGGLVSGANVLT
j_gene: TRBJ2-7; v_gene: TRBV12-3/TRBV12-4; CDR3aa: ASSPQVGDEQY
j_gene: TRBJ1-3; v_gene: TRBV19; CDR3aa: ASSISRAGVGNTIY
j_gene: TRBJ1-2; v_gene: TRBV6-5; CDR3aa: ASSPSREVWGYT
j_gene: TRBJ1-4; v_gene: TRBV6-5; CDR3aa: ASSYSRGSDEKLF
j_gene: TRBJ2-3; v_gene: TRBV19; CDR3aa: ASSIVALEGGGLSTDTQY
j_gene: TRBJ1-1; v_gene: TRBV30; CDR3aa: AWSVRDRGLVAEAF
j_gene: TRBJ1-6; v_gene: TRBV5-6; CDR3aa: ASSPRTYNSPLH
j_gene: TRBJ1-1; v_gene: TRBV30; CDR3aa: AWSAVRGLNAEAF